This TCR beta chain was recorded in a study of cytotoxic CD8 clonotypes in ibrutinib-treated CLL. Whole-study results and caveats: Clonality correlated strongly with circulating CD8+ T cells and exceeded age-matched healthy donors at baseline.

Trimming cost V 6 bases and J 3 bases; bases outside gene matches: 7. The CDR3 loop spans 15 amino acids. CDR1 MNHEY and CDR2 SVGAGI come from the germline V gene. The data were produced by immunoSEQ multiplex PCR, yet TCRdb's version contains in-frame clones alone and is incomplete. The sample records about 160,000 clones, approximately 90% being singletons. As concerns this clone: Its antigen is still unknown.

This sequence was found in a human donor with chronic lymphocytic leukemia. Sequences were derived from PBMCs, sampled at disease progression, from a patient treated with ibrutinib. This chain joins TRBV6-5 and TRBJ2-2, with 7 bases identical to TRBD1. The CDR3 DNA follows: TGTGCCAGCAGACCCGACAGGGTTGACACCGGGGAGCTGTTTTTT. Translation gives CASRPDRVDTGELFF.